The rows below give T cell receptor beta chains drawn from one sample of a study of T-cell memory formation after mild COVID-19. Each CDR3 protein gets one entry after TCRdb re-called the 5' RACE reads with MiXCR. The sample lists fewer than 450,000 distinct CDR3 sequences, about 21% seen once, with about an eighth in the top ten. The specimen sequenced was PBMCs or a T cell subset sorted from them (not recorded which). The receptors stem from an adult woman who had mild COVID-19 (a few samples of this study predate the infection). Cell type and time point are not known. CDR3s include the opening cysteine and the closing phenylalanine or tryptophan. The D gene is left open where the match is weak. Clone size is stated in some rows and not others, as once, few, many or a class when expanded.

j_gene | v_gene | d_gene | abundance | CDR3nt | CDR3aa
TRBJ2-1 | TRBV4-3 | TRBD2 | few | TGCGCCAGCAGCCAAGGTAGCGGGCCGTACAATGAGCAGTTCTTC | CASSQGSGPYNEQFF
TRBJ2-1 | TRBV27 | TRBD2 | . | TGTGCCAGCAGTTTAGGTGGGACTAGGTGGGATGAGCAGTTCTTC | CASSLGGTRWDEQFF
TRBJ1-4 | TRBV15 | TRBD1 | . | TGTGCCACCAGCCCACGGACAGGGGCCCTTCGAGCTGAAAAACTGTTTTTT | CATSPRTGALRAEKLFF
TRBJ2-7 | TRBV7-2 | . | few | TGTGCCAGCAGCTTAGACCCTGTCGGGGAAGTCAGAGAGCAGTACTTC | CASSLDPVGEVREQYF
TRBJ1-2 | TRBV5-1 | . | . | TGCGCCAGCAGCTTGGATGGTACTCTAGATTTACTTACCTTC | CASSLDGTLDLLTF
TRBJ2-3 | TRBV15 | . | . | TGTGCCACCAGCAAGGGACTCCTCACAGATACGCAGTATTTT | CATSKGLLTDTQYF
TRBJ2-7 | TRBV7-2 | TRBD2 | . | TGTGCCAGCAGCTTAGAGGGACTAGCGGGGCTTAGCTCCTACGAGCAGTACTTC | CASSLEGLAGLSSYEQYF
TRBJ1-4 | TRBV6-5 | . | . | TGTGCCAGCAGTTACTTTGGCCGGGAGAATGAAAAACTGTTTTTT | CASSYFGRENEKLFF
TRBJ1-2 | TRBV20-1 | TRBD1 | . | TGCAGTGCTGCACGACCAACAGGGGATGTGGAGGGGGGTGGCTACACCTTC | CSAARPTGDVEGGGYTF
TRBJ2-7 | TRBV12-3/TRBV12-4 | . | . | TGTGCCAGCAGTCCACGCCTCAGGGGCGGTGAGCAGTACTTC | CASSPRLRGGEQYF
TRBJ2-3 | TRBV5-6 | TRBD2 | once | TGTGCCAGCAGCTTGGGGAGCGGGAGGGAGTATTTT | CASSLGSGREYF
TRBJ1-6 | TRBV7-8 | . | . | TGTGCCAGCAGCTTTTTGAGGACGGTTTGGAATTCACCCCTCCACTTT | CASSFLRTVWNSPLHF
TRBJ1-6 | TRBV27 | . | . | TGTGCCAGCAGTCTATCAGGGAACTCACCCCTCCACTTT | CASSLSGNSPLHF
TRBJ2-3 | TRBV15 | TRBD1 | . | TGTGCCACCAGCAAATACAGGGGGCGGAAAGATACGCAGTATTTT | CATSKYRGRKDTQYF
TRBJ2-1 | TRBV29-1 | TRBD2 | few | TGCAGCGTTCTAGCGGGAGGGCATGAGCAGTTCTTC | CSVLAGGHEQFF
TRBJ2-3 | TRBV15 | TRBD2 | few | TGTGCCACCAGCAGGAAGCGGGAGGGAAGCACAGATACGCAGTATTTT | CATSRKREGSTDTQYF
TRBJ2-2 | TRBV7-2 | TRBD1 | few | TGTGCCAGCAGCTATCGACAGGGGAACGGGGAGCTGTTTTTT | CASSYRQGNGELFF
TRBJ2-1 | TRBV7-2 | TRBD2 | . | TGTGCCACCCACCCGGGGGGTAGCGGGCGTTACAATGAGCAGTTCTTC | CATHPGGSGRYNEQFF
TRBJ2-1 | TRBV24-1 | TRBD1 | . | TGTGCCACCAGTGATCCGACAGGGGGCGCATTTAATGAGCAGTTCTTC | CATSDPTGGAFNEQFF
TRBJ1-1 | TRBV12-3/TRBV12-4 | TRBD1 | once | TGTGCCAGCAGTCAACCGACAGGGGGCACTGAAGCTTTCTTT | CASSQPTGGTEAFF
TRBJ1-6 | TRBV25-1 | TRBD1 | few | TGTGCCAGCAGTGAATCGGGATCCGGGACAGGGATATCTTCACCCCTCCACTTT | CASSESGSGTGISSPLHF
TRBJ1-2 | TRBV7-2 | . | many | TGTGCCAGCAGCTTAGGGGGACCGCTAAACTATGGCTACACCTTC | CASSLGGPLNYGYTF
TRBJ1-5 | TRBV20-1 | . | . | TGCAGTGCTAGAGGGCCGGGGCAGGGCAATCAGCCCCAGCATTTT | CSARGPGQGNQPQHF
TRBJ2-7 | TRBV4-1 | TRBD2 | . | TGCGCCAGCAGCCAAAGACCGGGGGGACCCTACGAGCAGTACTTC | CASSQRPGGPYEQYF
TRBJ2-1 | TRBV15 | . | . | TGTGCCACCAGCAGAGACGAGGGCGGATTGGATGAGCAGTTCTTC | CATSRDEGGLDEQFF
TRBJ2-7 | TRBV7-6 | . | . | TGTGCCAGCAGCTTAGCGGAGGGCCAGTCCTACGAGCAGTACTTC | CASSLAEGQSYEQYF
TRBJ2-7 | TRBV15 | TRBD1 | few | TGTGCCACCTCCAAGGACAGGGATCGCGAGCAGTACTTC | CATSKDRDREQYF
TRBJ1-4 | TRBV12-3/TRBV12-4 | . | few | TGTGCCAGCAGTTTAACTTACGCGTCCGCGTCGGCAAAACTGTTTTTT | CASSLTYASASAKLFF
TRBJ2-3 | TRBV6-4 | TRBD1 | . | TGTGCCAGCAGTGACTCACAGGGGTCAACAGATACGCAGTATTTT | CASSDSQGSTDTQYF
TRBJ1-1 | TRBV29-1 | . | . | TGCAGCGTTGCGGTGACAGGCCCGGGGGACACTGAAGCTTTCTTT | CSVAVTGPGDTEAFF
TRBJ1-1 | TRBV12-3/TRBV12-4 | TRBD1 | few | TGTGCCAGCAGTTTACGGACAGGCACGAACACTGAAGCTTTCTTT | CASSLRTGTNTEAFF
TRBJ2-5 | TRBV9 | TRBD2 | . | TGTGCCAGCAGCGTCGGGAGGCTAGCGCCTAACCAAGAGACCCAGTACTTC | CASSVGRLAPNQETQYF
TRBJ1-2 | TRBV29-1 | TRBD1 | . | TGCAGCGTTGACATACCCGGGACAGCTAACTATGGCTACACCTTC | CSVDIPGTANYGYTF
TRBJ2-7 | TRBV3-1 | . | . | TGTGCCAGCAGCCAAGTAGCTGGGTACGAGCAGTACTTC | CASSQVAGYEQYF
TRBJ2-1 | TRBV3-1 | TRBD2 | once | TGTGCCAGCAGCCAAGATTGGGGAGGATGGCGGGGGTTTAATGAGCAGTTCTTC | CASSQDWGGWRGFNEQFF
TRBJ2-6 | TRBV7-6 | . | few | TGTGCCAGCAGCTCTACCCCGTGGGGGATCTCTGGGGCCAACGTCCTGACTTTC | CASSSTPWGISGANVLTF
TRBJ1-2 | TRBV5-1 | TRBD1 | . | TGCGCCAGCAGCTTGGCCCCCGACAGGGTCAAAGGGTTTGGCTACACCTTC | CASSLAPDRVKGFGYTF
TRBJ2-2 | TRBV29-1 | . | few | TGCAGCGCCCCACGGGACACCGGGGAGCTGTTTTTT | CSAPRDTGELFF
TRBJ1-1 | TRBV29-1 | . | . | TGCAGCGTTTTAGTGCTCGGTGAAGCTTTCTTT | CSVLVLGEAFF
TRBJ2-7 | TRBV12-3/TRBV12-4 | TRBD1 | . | TGTGCCAGCAGTTTAACCGGGACAGGGTACTCCTACGAGCAGTACTTC | CASSLTGTGYSYEQYF
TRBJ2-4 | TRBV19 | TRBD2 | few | TGTGCCAGTAGTACGGGACTAGCGGGCAACATTCAGTACTTC | CASSTGLAGNIQYF
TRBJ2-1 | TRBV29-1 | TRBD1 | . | TGCAGCGTTGGGAGACAGGGATCGAATGAGCAGTTCTTC | CSVGRQGSNEQFF
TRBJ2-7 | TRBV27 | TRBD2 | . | TGTGCCAGCAAGGAGTTGGCTGGGACTAGCTCCTACGAGCAGTACTTC | CASKELAGTSSYEQYF
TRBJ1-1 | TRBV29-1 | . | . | TGCAGCGTCGAGACGGGGGGCAGGTTGACTGAAGCTTTCTTT | CSVETGGRLTEAFF
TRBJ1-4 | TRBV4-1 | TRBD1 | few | TGCGCCAGCAGCCAATCATCTGGACAGGTTAGCCCCCGGGAAAAACTGTTTTTT | CASSQSSGQVSPREKLFF
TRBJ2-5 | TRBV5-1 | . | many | TGCGCCAGTGCACCCCGGTTCGGGGAGACCCAGTACTTC | CASAPRFGETQYF
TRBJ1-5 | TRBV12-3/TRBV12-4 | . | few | TGTGCCAGCAGTTCCACCCGGGACCTCAATCAGCCCCAGCATTTT | CASSSTRDLNQPQHF
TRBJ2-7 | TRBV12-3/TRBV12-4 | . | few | TGTGCCAGCAGTTTACGGGCCAAAGATCTCAACGAGCAGTACTTC | CASSLRAKDLNEQYF
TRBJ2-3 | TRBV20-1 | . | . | TGCAGTGCTAGAGATTCATTGGGAGCCCCGGATACGCAGTATTTT | CSARDSLGAPDTQYF
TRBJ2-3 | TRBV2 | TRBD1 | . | TGTGCAAGCCGAGTGTCTGGGGCGCCCCAAAGGACAGGGGACACAGATACGCAGTATTTT | CASRVSGAPQRTGDTDTQYF
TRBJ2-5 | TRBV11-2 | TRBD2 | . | TGTGCCAGCAGCTATAGGACTAGCGCGAGGGCCGAGACCCAGTACTTC | CASSYRTSARAETQYF
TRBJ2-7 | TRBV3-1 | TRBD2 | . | TGTGCCAGCAGCCAAGATCTAGGACTAGCGGCGACCTACGAGCAGTACTTC | CASSQDLGLAATYEQYF
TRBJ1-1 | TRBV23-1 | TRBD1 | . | TGCGCCAGCAGTCAATCGAACAGGGGCCTGGACACTGAAGCTTTCTTT | CASSQSNRGLDTEAFF
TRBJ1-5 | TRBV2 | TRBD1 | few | TGTGCCAGCAGAAGGGGACAGGGATATCAGCCCCAGCATTTT | CASRRGQGYQPQHF
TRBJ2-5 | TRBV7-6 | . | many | TGTGCCAGCAGCTTAGGTCTAGCGAACCAAGAGACCCAGTACTTC | CASSLGLANQETQYF